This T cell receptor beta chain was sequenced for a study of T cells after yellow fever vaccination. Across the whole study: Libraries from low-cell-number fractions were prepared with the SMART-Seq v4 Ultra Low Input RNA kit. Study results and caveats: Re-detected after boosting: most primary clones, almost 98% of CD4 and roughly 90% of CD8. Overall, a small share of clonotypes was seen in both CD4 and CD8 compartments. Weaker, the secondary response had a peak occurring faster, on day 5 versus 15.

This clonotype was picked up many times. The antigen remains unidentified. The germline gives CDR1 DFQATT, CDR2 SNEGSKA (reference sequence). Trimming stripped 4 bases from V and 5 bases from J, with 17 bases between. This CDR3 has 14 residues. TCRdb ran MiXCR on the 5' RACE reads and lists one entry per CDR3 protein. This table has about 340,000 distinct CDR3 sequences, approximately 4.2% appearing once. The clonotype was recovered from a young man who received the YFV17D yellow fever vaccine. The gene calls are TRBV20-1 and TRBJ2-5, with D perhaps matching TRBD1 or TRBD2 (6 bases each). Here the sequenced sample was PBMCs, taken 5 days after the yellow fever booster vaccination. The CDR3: CSANFGGRYETQYF. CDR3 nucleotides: TGCAGTGCTAACTTTGGGGGGCGCTACGAGACCCAGTACTTC.